By share of the sample, the clone carrying this TCR beta chain is medium-sized (0.01 to 0.1%). The data were produced by immunoSEQ multiplex PCR, yet TCRdb's version contains in-frame clones alone and is incomplete. The top ten clones hold around 8% of a sample with roughly 24,000 clones, more than 80% of them seen once. The data were taken from a study of T cell changes during pregnancy in multiple sclerosis. CDR1 SEHNR and CDR2 FQNEAQ come from the germline V gene (reference sequence). J lost 7 bases, V lost 5 bases, and 11 bases had no gene match. The CDR3 extends over 16 amino acids. This sequence was found in a female donor in good health, enrolled as a control in a pregnancy study. V and J are TRBV7-9 and TRBJ2-2, with TRBD1 matching 9 bases. The sequences come from CD8+ T cells from peripheral blood mononuclear cells, collected in the first trimester of pregnancy. CDR3: CASSHPGTGFGGELFF. The CDR3, as DNA: TGTGCCAGCAGCCACCCCGGGACAGGGTTTGGCGGGGAGCTGTTTTTT.